This T cell receptor beta chain was sequenced in a study of beta chain features in type 1 diabetes (dated by TCRdb to 2016 to 2018). For the wider study: No differences in mean age, gender distribution, total cell number or subset yield were found between patients and healthy donors. A total of 85 million to 110 million sorted cells were examined across all samples, and RNA yield correlated strongly with the number of cells per subset. In the study, TCRB repertoires of sorted circulating CD4+ T cell subsets from recently diagnosed type 1 diabetes patients were compared with those of matched healthy donors. Regulatory and stem cell-like memory subsets were obtained from only 8 patients and roughly eight healthy donors, while naive and central memory subsets were obtained from all 30 or so donors.

The High Capacity cDNA Reverse Transcription Kit was used to reverse transcribe all of the isolated RNA, meaning that expressed TCRB transcripts were what got sequenced. Deep immunoSEQ sequencing was performed on naive, central memory and regulatory T cell samples, with an average of roughly 3.6 million total reads per sample. Sorted cells were lysed in RLT buffer, and RNA was extracted using DNase-treated RNeasy Micro or Mini kits according to cell number. Each cell subset was processed separately to prevent cross-contamination, with patient and healthy donor samples processed together. The immunoSEQ multiplex PCR was used to amplify TCRB sequences from cDNA, yielding 87-bp fragments that span the CDR3 region. Sequencing of the amplicons was performed on the Illumina HiSeq platform. Per the source publication's procedure: Synthetic template baselines were used to correct PCR bias computationally, reads within Hamming distance 2 were collapsed together, and singletons that could not be merged were discarded. Reads were aligned against IMGT so that V, D and J genes, CDR3 length and insertions or deletions at six rearrangement sites could be assigned. Within each subset, clonotype counts were normalized to sorted cell number, after which true diversity and Gini coefficients were computed with the tcR R package. The overlap coefficient, calculated on TCRB nucleotide sequences, was used to measure repertoire sharing. Out-of-frame TCRB sequences from naive cells were analyzed to stand in for the pre-selection repertoire. TCRdb retrieved this table from immuneACCESS and kept in-frame rearrangements only. Not all clones are present; in checked studies, unresolved V genes account for under half, and no reason is known for the remainder. V and J calls plus clone size are reproduced from that table; the DNA served to infer D and trimming. The sample table lists around 600,000 clones, roughly 12% of them with a count of one. Over 0.1% of the sample belongs to the ten largest clones.

This clone has just a few counts. Its binding antigen is unknown. No base-level quality is on record; no much larger clone is a single base apart. The investigation overall reported the following: The naive, central memory and regulatory TCRB repertoires appeared to resemble one another more closely among patients than among healthy donors. Because cDNA was sequenced instead of genomic DNA, highly expressing activated cells could be over-represented, though the groups showed no difference in activation or CD3 levels. A moderate but significant shortening of TCRB CDR3 length was observed in type 1 diabetes patients in all four CD4+ subsets. Shorter templates might be favored by PCR, yet because patient and control samples were amplified and corrected together, any such skew would affect both groups equally. Because the HLA sub-analyses included only small numbers of individuals, any influence of HLA type on TCRB rearrangement was left unresolved. At VDJ recombination sites, patients with type 1 diabetes made fewer insertions and deleted more nucleotides, a pattern implying thymic rearrangement abnormalities.

Each donor gave one peripheral blood draw, averaging approximately 0.11 L, which was collected into heparinised tubes. Using a panel that included CD45RO, CCR7, CD25, CD127, CD95 and CD27, naive, central memory, regulatory and stem cell-like memory CD4+ T cells were sorted on a BD FACSAria II. Purity was above 95% for every sorted population. PBMCs were isolated immediately by Lymphoprep density gradient centrifugation and stained directly without culture. To minimize batch effects, samples were stained and sorted in pairs, one healthy donor with one patient per experiment. The sequenced sample consisted of naive CD4+ T cells from blood. In the paper's terms, the cell subset or site label means: true naive CD4+ T cells. The source of this sequence is a young man with type 1 diabetes.

The CDR3 has the sequence CASSPGSSYEQYF. Read as DNA, the sequence is TGTGCCAGCAGCCCTGGGTCCTCCTACGAGCAGTACTTC. The V and J segments used are TRBV28 and TRBJ2-7; there is no confident call for the D gene. V loses 6 bases, J loses 0 bases, and the germline ends lie 9 bases apart. The germline V gene sets CDR1 to MDHEN and CDR2 to SYDVKM. The CDR3 goes from the cysteine to the phenylalanine over 13 residues. The kept DNA is CDR3 alone, 39 bases in frame from the first base.